Listed below are T cell receptor beta chains from one sample, sequenced in a study of CD8 T cells in Susac syndrome. TCRdb recomputed calls from the immunoSEQ multiplex PCR reads with MiXCR, one row per CDR3 protein. The repertoire includes roughly 200,000 distinct CDR3 sequences, 90% to 95% of them detected once, and approximately 0.099% sits in the top ten. Specimen: CD4+ T cells from PBMCs. These receptors all come from a human donor with Susac syndrome. Each CDR3 is given with its conserved first and last residue. D genes are given only for firm matches.

CDR3	DNA	D	length	V	J
CSVATQGGLGNTIYF	TGCAGCGTCGCGACACAGGGAGGTCTAGGAAACACCATATATTTT	-	15	TRBV29-1	TRBJ1-3
CSARPTLSDEQFF	TGCAGTGCTAGACCCACTCTGTCGGATGAGCAGTTCTTC	-	13	TRBV20-1	TRBJ2-1
CASSFRTGRETQYF	TGTGCCAGCAGCTTCCGGACAGGGCGGGAGACCCAGTACTTC	TRBD1	14	TRBV7-8	TRBJ2-5
CSVDDFVRSDYGYTF	TGCAGCGTTGATGATTTCGTGCGATCAGACTATGGCTACACCTTC	-	15	TRBV29-1	TRBJ1-2
CASCFGQFSGNTIYF	TGTGCCAGCTGTTTCGGACAGTTCTCTGGAAACACCATATATTTT	-	15	TRBV12-3/TRBV12-4	TRBJ1-3
CSVSGLAIRTDTQYF	TGCAGCGTTTCGGGTCTAGCGATCCGCACAGATACGCAGTATTTT	-	15	TRBV29-1	TRBJ2-3
CSVSVAGGAETQYF	TGCAGCGTTTCTGTTGCGGGGGGGGCAGAGACCCAGTACTTC	TRBD2	14	TRBV29-1	TRBJ2-5
CASSLSADPSRNEQFF	TGTGCCAGCAGCCTTAGTGCGGACCCGAGCAGGAATGAGCAGTTCTTC	-	16	TRBV9	TRBJ2-1
CASRPIRQLTYEQYF	TGTGCCAGCAGGCCCATTAGACAGCTAACCTACGAGCAGTACTTC	-	15	TRBV28	TRBJ2-7
CASSLVQYTGELFF	TGTGCCAGCAGTTTAGTTCAGTACACCGGGGAGCTGTTTTTT	-	14	TRBV12-3/TRBV12-4	TRBJ2-2